Presented here are 8 T cell receptor beta chains from one specimen sequenced in a study of blood T cell repertoires in COVID-19. The assay was immunoSEQ multiplex PCR, and TCRdb's table has in-frame clones only and misses some. Of 300,000 to 400,000 clones in the sample, around 91% are singletons; the top ten hold roughly 3.4%. The specimen sequenced was peripheral blood. These receptors came from a woman younger than 30 who had recovered from COVID-19.

V is TRBV3-1 (or the pseudogene TRBV3-2) and J is TRBJ2-3; 10 bases fit TRBD2. Germline values: CDR1 LGHDT, CDR2 YNNKEL (reference sequence). The CDR3 is 19 residues long. V was pared by 7 bases and J by 7 bases, with 23 bases of the junction left unmatched. This CDR3 is CASTQLAGRHRGGRYTQYF. The CDR3 DNA is TGTGCCAGCACTCAACTAGCGGGGAGACATAGAGGAGGGAGGTATACGCAGTATTTT.

This chain connects TRBV11-3 to TRBJ1-3, with D unclear. The CDR3 sequence is 11 residues long. The germline V and J ends were trimmed by 4 bases and 9 bases, with 7 bases remaining between them. Germline V CDR1 and CDR2: SGHNT, YENEEA. CDR3 nucleotides: TGTGCCAGCAGCTACAGTGCCACCATATATTTT. Protein sequence: CASSYSATIYF. Complete variable domain (other parts from reference TRBV11-3 and TRBJ1-3): EAGVVQSPRYKIIEKKQPVAFWCNPISGHNTLYWYLQNLGQGPELLIRYENEEAVDDSQLPKDRFSAERLKGVDSTLKIQPAELGDSAVYLCASSYSATIYFGEGSWLTVV.

The rearrangement links TRBV2 to TRBJ2-7; D ambiguous. From germline, CDR1 is SNHLY and CDR2 FYNNEI. The CDR3 is 14 amino acids. V shed 5 bases and J shed 3 bases, with 14 bases lying between them. In DNA form, the CDR3 reads TGTGCCAGCAGTTTGGGCCCAGTTAGCTACGAGCAGTACGTC. Translation: CASSLGPVSYEQYV.

V usage is TRBV7-2 and J usage is TRBJ2-1, with TRBD2 identical over 10 bases. V lost 1 base and J lost 13; bases outside the gene matches: 7. The CDR3 has 14 residues. Germline lookup yields CDR1 SGHTA and CDR2 FQGNSA. The CDR3 reads CASSLGLAGDGQFF. The DNA of the CDR3 is TGTGCCAGCAGCTTAGGCCTAGCGGGAGACGGTCAGTTCTTC.

This rearrangement joins TRBV24-1 to TRBJ2-5, with TRBD1 as a possible D gene (5 bases). V was trimmed by 4 bases and J by 2 bases, leaving 7 bases between them. The germline V gene encodes CDR1 KGHDR and CDR2 SFDVKD. The CDR3 runs 13 residues. CDR3 region: CATSETAQETQYF. Here the CDR3 DNA reads TGTGCCACCAGTGAGACAGCTCAAGAGACCCAGTACTTC.

The chain couples TRBV7-2 to TRBJ2-2; TRBD2 matches at 8 bases. Germline-derived CDR1 and CDR2 are SGHTA and FQGNSA. V lost 6 bases, J lost 8 bases, and 8 bases stayed unmatched. The CDR3 contains 14 residues. The CDR3 nucleotides read TGTGCCAGCAGATCAAGCGGGGGTAGGGGGGAGCTGTTTTTT. This translates into CASRSSGGRGELFF.

This clone appeared a few times. The CDR3 loop is CASSLVRYEQFF. The CDR3 DNA is TGTGCCAGCAGCCTTGTCCGTTATGAGCAGTTCTTC. The chain combines TRBV2 with TRBJ2-1; D gene unclear. This CDR3 has 12 residues. V was pared by 6 bases and J by 8 bases, with 11 bases between. CDR1 is SNHLY and CDR2 is FYNNEI in the germline V gene.

The chain joins TRBV11-3 to TRBJ2-2; a possible D gene is TRBD1 (6 bases). The CDR3 is 15 residues long. Trimming stripped 5 bases from V and 6 bases from J, with 16 bases between. Germline CDR1 and CDR2: SGHNT and YENEEA. The CDR3 loop is CASSPTDRRPGELFF. DNA of the CDR3: TGTGCCAGCAGCCCGACGGACAGACGGCCCGGGGAGCTGTTTTTT.